Below are 3 T cell receptor beta chains sequenced from a single sample in a study of T cell repertoires in cytomegalovirus infection. These TCRs' antigens remain unknown. Using its own MiXCR run on the reads, TCRdb lists one record per CDR3 protein. The sample lists fewer than 1,000,000 distinct CDR3 sequences; around 31% were seen once. The specimen comprised cultured CD8+ T cells from PBMCs, sampled from culture after CMV antigen stimulation. These receptor sequences come from a human donor in good health (CMV status not recorded). Some clones in this sample may be carry-over from other donors' samples.

This chain links TRBV7-9 with TRBJ1-1; 7 nucleotides align to TRBD1. The CDR3 has 14 residues. The germline gives CDR1 SEHNR, CDR2 FQNEAQ (reference sequence). After removal of 5 bases from V and 3 bases from J, the junction contained 6 bases not matched to a gene. In DNA, the CDR3 is TGTGCCAGCAGCAATCGGGACAGACACACTGAAGCTTTCTTT. Its protein is CASSNRDRHTEAFF. Full variable domain (remainder filled in from reference TRBV7-9 and TRBJ1-1): DTGVSQNPRHKITKRGQNVTFRCDPISEHNRLYWYRQTLGQGPEFLTYFQNEAQLEKSRLLSDRFSAERPKGSFSTLEIQRTEQGDSAMYLCASSNRDRHTEAFFGQGTRLTVV.

V usage is TRBV2 and J usage is TRBJ2-7, with 7 positions matching TRBD2. V dropped 5 bases and J dropped 2; count of bases not matched to a gene: 12. Germline lookup yields CDR1 SNHLY and CDR2 FYNNEI. The CDR3 covers 16 residues. In DNA form, the CDR3 reads TGTGCCAGCAGTAGAGCTAGCGGATATCAACCCTACGAGCAGTACTTC. This encodes CASSRASGYQPYEQYF.

This clonotype was detected a few times. The gene calls are TRBV6-1 and TRBJ2-7, with TRBD1 matching over 12 bases. J was trimmed by 0 bases and V by 6 bases; bases with no gene match: 9. The CDR3 length is 17 residues. The V gene's germline CDR1 is MNHNS and CDR2 SASEGT. The CDR3: CASRMRLGQGASYEQYV. The CDR3 bases are TGTGCCAGCAGGATGCGCTTGGGACAGGGGGCCTCCTACGAGCAGTACGTC.